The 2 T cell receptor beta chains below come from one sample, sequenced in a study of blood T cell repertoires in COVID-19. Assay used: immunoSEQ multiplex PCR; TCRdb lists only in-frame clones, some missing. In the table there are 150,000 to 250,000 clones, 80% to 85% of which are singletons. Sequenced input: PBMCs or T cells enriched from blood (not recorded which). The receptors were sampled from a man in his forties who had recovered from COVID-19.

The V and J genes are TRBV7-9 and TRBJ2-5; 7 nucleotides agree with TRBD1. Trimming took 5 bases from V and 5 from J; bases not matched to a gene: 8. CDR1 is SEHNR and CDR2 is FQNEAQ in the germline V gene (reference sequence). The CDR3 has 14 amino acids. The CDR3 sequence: CASSHTGAGETQYF. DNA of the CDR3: TGTGCCAGCAGCCATACAGGGGCCGGGGAGACCCAGTACTTC.

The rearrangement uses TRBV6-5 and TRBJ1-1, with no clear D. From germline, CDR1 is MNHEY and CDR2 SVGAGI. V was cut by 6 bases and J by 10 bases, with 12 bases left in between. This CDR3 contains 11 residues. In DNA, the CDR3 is TGTGCCAGCAGCCCCGATCTAAGAGCTTTCTTT. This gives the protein CASSPDLRAFF.